These 8 T cell receptor beta chains were all obtained from the same sample, sequenced in a study of T cells in Graves' hyperthyroidism and ophthalmopathy. TCR beta CDR3 regions were amplified from RNA. The HTBI primer set was used in a first-round RT-PCR of the TCR CDR3. TCRdb redid the calling of the multiplex PCR reads with MiXCR, one entry per CDR3 protein. The table shows hundreds of thousands of distinct CDR3 sequences, with roughly 14% occurring only once. The specimen was blood. These receptors all come from a woman aged 40-49 years with Graves' ophthalmopathy.

This clonotype has ten or more counts. This chain connects TRBV9 to TRBJ2-7; 10 bases map to TRBD2. V trimming: 0 bases; J trimming: 7 bases; junction bases outside the gene matches: 4. The CDR3 is 14 amino acids. The germline V gene encodes CDR1 SGDLS and CDR2 YYNGEE. The CDR3 is CASSVAGTSAEQYF. CDR3 DNA: TGTGCCAGCAGCGTAGCAGGGACTAGCGCGGAGCAGTACTTC.

This clonotype was observed at least ten times. The rearrangement links TRBV12-3 or TRBV12-4 to TRBJ2-2; 10 bases match TRBD1. This CDR3 contains 16 residues. The junction had 9 bases not matched to a gene; V was cut back by 6 bases and J by 5 bases. The CDR3 loop is CASSVSGTGVTGELFF. CDR3 nucleotide sequence: TGTGCCAGCAGCGTTAGCGGGACAGGGGTTACCGGGGAGCTGTTTTTT.

The sample holds many counts of this clonotype. Written as DNA, the CDR3 is TGTGCCACCAGTGACCCCCGCGGCTATGGCTACACCTTC. Translation: CATSDPRGYGYTF. The rearrangement uses TRBV24-1 and TRBJ1-2, with D uncertain. The germline CDR1 and CDR2 sequences are KGHDR and SFDVKD. This CDR3 spans 13 amino acids. The ends were cut back, 4 bases at V and 4 bases at J, with 9 bases in the middle.

This clonotype was detected many times. The chain uses TRBV6-5 and TRBJ2-7; tentatively, D is TRBD2 (6 bases). Trimming shortened V by 7 bases and J by 3 bases, and 13 bases separated the two germline ends. Germline V gene sequence: CDR1 MNHEY, CDR2 SVGAGI. This CDR3 region has 13 residues. The CDR3 protein is CASTSGHHYEQYF. CDR3 DNA: TGTGCCAGCACGAGCGGGCACCACTACGAGCAGTACTTC.

This clonotype was seen at least ten times. This chain uses TRBV29-1 with TRBJ1-1; no reliable D call. Trimming left V 7 bases short and J 5 bases short, with 11 bases between. This CDR3 has 11 residues. CDR1 SQVTM and CDR2 ANQGSEA come from the germline V gene. The chain's CDR3 is CSAQSITEAFF. CDR3 in DNA: TGCAGCGCTCAATCGATAACTGAAGCTTTCTTT.

CDR3 sequence reads: CSASGGPNEQYF. In DNA form, the CDR3 reads TGCAGTGCTTCGGGAGGGCCTAACGAGCAGTACTTC. V gene TRBV20-1 combines with J gene TRBJ2-7, with 8 positions matching TRBD2. V shed 5 bases, J shed 5 bases, and the junction held 5 bases outside the gene matches. CDR1 DFQATT and CDR2 SNEGSKA come from the germline V gene (reference sequence). The CDR3 loop spans 12 amino acids.

This clonotype appeared many times. This rearrangement joins TRBV7-2 to TRBJ2-2; tentatively, D is TRBD2 (5 bases). Trimming cost V 5 bases and J 7 bases, with 14 bases left between them. This CDR3 spans 14 amino acids. The V gene's germline CDR1 is SGHTA and CDR2 FQGNSA. Written as DNA, the CDR3 is TGTGCCAGCAGCCGAGGGTCTACCGACGGGGAGCTGTTTTTT. Translating gives CASSRGSTDGELFF.

The count of this clonotype is one. This chain connects TRBV11-2 to TRBJ1-3; D possibly corresponds to TRBD1 (5 bases). Germline lookup yields CDR1 SGHAT and CDR2 FQNNGV. This CDR3 spans 17 amino acids. Trimming removed 4 bases at V and 0 bases at J, with 16 bases between. The CDR3 loop is CASSYVGRSNSGNTIYF. Written as DNA, the CDR3 is TGTGCCAGCAGCTACGTGGGACGGTCCAACTCTGGAAACACCATATATTTT.